This record concerns one TCR beta chain sequence. This entry belongs to a study of blood T cell repertoires in COVID-19. The overall study: Sources were T cells, B-cell-depleted T cells, or PBMCs; the material itself was cDNA or gDNA.

Original data processing: How many nucleated cells were present was estimated from reference gene primer amplification. Produced via immunoSEQ multiplex PCR; TCRdb's table is partial and in-frame only. Clonal size and the V and J genes are those of that table, whereas D and trimming came from the DNA. Of around 80,000 clones in the sample, about 85% are singletons; the top ten hold around 13%. Germline assignment: CDR1 SGHTA and CDR2 FQGTGA. Trimming removed 2 bases from V and 2 bases from J; junction bases left unmatched: 10. The CDR3 length is 18 residues. The V call is TRBV7-3, the J call TRBJ2-2, with 8 bases aligning to TRBD1. The TCR originated in a man in his fifties or sixties with COVID-19, enrolled during active disease. Source material: peripheral blood. The DNA of the CDR3 is TGTGCCAGCAGCTTATGGGCACAGGGGGTATCCAACACCGGGGAGCTGTTTTTT. Encoded protein: CASSLWAQGVSNTGELFF.